Each of the 27 T cell receptor beta chains below was sequenced from the same sample in a study of blood T cell repertoires in COVID-19. TCRdb's copy holds only in-frame clones and misses some; the assay was immunoSEQ multiplex PCR. The sample lists approximately 180,000 clones, over 75% seen once, with over 2.5% in the top ten. Sample: peripheral blood. Every receptor here comes from a man aged 55 to 69 with acute or convalescent COVID-19.

The V call is TRBV27, the J call TRBJ2-4; 7 bases are shared with TRBD1. V lost 5 bases and J lost 3; bases outside the gene matches: 4. Per the germline V gene, CDR1 is MNHEY and CDR2 is SMNVEV (reference sequence). There are 14 residues in the CDR3. CDR3 region: CASSLRQGKNIQYF. The CDR3 DNA reads TGTGCCAGCAGTCTAAGACAGGGCAAAAACATTCAGTACTTC.

The chain joins TRBV2 to TRBJ2-1; 11 nucleotides agree with TRBD2. The CDR3 sequence is 15 residues long. Germline V gives CDR1 SNHLY, CDR2 FYNNEI. J lost 1 base, V lost 8 bases, and 4 bases had no gene match. This chain's CDR3 is CASAGTSGSYNEQFF. CDR3 in DNA: TGTGCCAGCGCTGGGACTAGCGGATCCTACAATGAGCAGTTCTTC.

In this sample, this clone turned up once. The genes are TRBV2 and TRBJ1-2; 9 bases agree with TRBD1. This CDR3 has 14 residues. In germline, CDR1 is SNHLY, CDR2 FYNNEI. Trimming removed 6 bases from V and 2 bases from J; junction bases left unmatched: 4. The CDR3 reads CASSMDRGNYGYTF. The CDR3 DNA follows: TGTGCCAGCAGCATGGACAGGGGAAACTATGGCTACACCTTC.

The chain uses TRBV19 and TRBJ1-1; 7 bases fit TRBD1. The germline V gene has CDR1 LNHDA and CDR2 SQIVND (reference sequence). The ends lost 7 bases at V and 1 base at J; junction bases unmatched: 9. The length of the CDR3 is 15 residues. The CDR3 nucleotides are TGTGCCAGTACCGGCGTGACAGGGAAGAACACTGAAGCTTTCTTT. Translating it yields CASTGVTGKNTEAFF.

The J gene is TRBJ1-5, the V gene TRBV3-1 (or the pseudogene TRBV3-2); D unclear. Germline V gene sequence: CDR1 LGHDT, CDR2 YNNKEL (reference sequence). The CDR3 loop spans 13 amino acids. V lost 1 base to trimming and J lost 7 bases, with 8 bases between them. CDR3: CASSQGLEQPQHF. In DNA, the CDR3 is TGTGCCAGCAGCCAAGGACTGGAACAGCCCCAGCATTTT.

The V gene is TRBV21-1, the J gene TRBJ2-1; the D call in the table, TRBD2, was not verified against the DNA. TRBV21-1 is reported as a pseudogene. The CDR3 is 20 residues long. For the CDR3, the DNA is TGTGCCAGCAGGAAACCCAAAAGGCGGGGTTTAGCGCATTCCTACAATGAGCAGTTCTTC. Its translation is CASRKPKRRGLAHSYNEQFF.

This clone was seen more than once but under ten times. The genes are TRBV5-8 and TRBJ1-5, with 9 nucleotides matching TRBD1. CDR1 is SGHTS, CDR2 YDEGEE, per germline. This CDR3 comprises 17 residues. V trimming: 4 bases; J trimming: 4 bases; junction bases outside the gene matches: 12. The CDR3 DNA follows: TGTGCCAGCAGCCTATACAGGGGGCAGAGATGGAATCAGCCCCAGCATTTT. As protein: CASSLYRGQRWNQPQHF.

Points on this clone: This sample also contains other DNA sequences that code for the same CDR3. The rearrangement uses TRBV6-1 and TRBJ1-1; no clear D gene. V lost 2 bases and J lost 2, with 9 bases in between. CDR1 and CDR2 (germline): MNHNS, SASEGT. The length of the CDR3 is 14 residues. Written as DNA, the CDR3 is TGTGCCAGCAGTGAACGTACAGCTAACACTGAAGCTTTCTTT. It yields the protein CASSERTANTEAFF.

This rearrangement joins TRBV20-1 to TRBJ2-6; a possible D gene is TRBD2 (5 bases). Trimming cost V 3 bases and J 4 bases, with 10 bases left between them. The V gene's germline CDR1 is DFQATT and CDR2 SNEGSKA (reference sequence). The CDR3 sequence is 14 residues long. CDR3 sequence (DNA): TGCAGTGCTAGTTCGGGAACCGGGGCCAACGTCCTGACTTTC. Translation: CSASSGTGANVLTF.

V and J are TRBV2 and TRBJ1-6; D might be TRBD1 (5 bases). Germline CDR1 reads SNHLY; CDR2 reads FYNNEI. The CDR3 extends over 17 amino acids. Trimming took off 6 bases at V and 0 bases at J, with 15 bases between the two ends. The CDR3 coding sequence is TGTGCCAGCAGCGGGGGAGTTTATAGCTCCTATAATTCACCCCTCCACTTT. Residues: CASSGGVYSSYNSPLHF.

The chain combines TRBV19 with TRBJ2-7, with 7 bases matching TRBD2. Germline trimming cut 3 bases from V and 1 base from J; bases unmatched to any gene: 15. Germline assignment: CDR1 LNHDA and CDR2 SQIVND (reference sequence). The CDR3 extends over 18 amino acids. CDR3 loop: CASSISADGRTISYEQYF. In DNA, the CDR3 is TGTGCCAGTAGTATCTCGGCAGACGGGAGGACGATATCCTACGAGCAGTACTTC. Full variable domain (outside the CDR3, taken from reference TRBV19 and TRBJ2-7): DGGITQSPKYLFRKEGQNVTLSCEQNLNHDAMYWYRQDPGQGLRLIYYSQIVNDFQKGDIAEGYSVSREKKESFPLTVTSAQKNPTAFYLCASSISADGRTISYEQYFGPGTRLTVT.

The chain has TRBV2 and TRBJ1-5; 7 nucleotides align to TRBD1. Losses at the gene ends were 7 bases for V and 3 bases for J; bases not matched to a gene: 6. Looked up from germline, CDR1 is SNHLY and CDR2 is FYNNEI. The CDR3 has 14 residues. The CDR3 sequence is CASKTGSNNQPQHF. CDR3 nucleotide sequence: TGTGCCAGCAAGACAGGGTCTAACAATCAGCCCCAGCATTTT.

This clone was observed at least ten times. The rearrangement links TRBV2 to TRBJ1-6, with D unresolved. Trimming pared 1 base from V and 7 bases from J, leaving 8 bases between. CDR3 length equals 14 residues. Germline V gene lookup returns CDR1 SNHLY and CDR2 FYNNEI. The CDR3 is CASSEVSTNSPLHF. CDR3 in DNA: TGTGCCAGCAGTGAAGTATCGACAAATTCACCCCTCCACTTT.

Written as DNA, the CDR3 is TGCAGCGTCGGGGGGGGATCCACCGGGGAGCTGTTTTTT. It encodes CSVGGGSTGELFF. The chain couples TRBV29-1 to TRBJ2-2; 8 bases map to TRBD2. The length of the CDR3 is 13 residues. V was clipped by 6 bases and J by 4 bases; unmatched bases: 4. In germline, CDR1 is SQVTM, CDR2 ANQGSEA.

This chain links TRBV10-3 with TRBJ2-5; D gene unclear. V dropped 2 bases and J dropped 1 base, with 11 bases sitting between them. Germline V gives CDR1 ENHRY, CDR2 SYGVKD. The CDR3 is made up of 15 amino acids. The CDR3 sequence: CAISEGRAFQETQYF. The CDR3 region has the DNA TGTGCCATCAGTGAGGGCAGAGCGTTCCAAGAGACCCAGTACTTC.

The genes are TRBV2 and TRBJ1-1; D gene ambiguous. V gave up 7 bases and J gave up 4 bases, with 13 bases separating them. Germline loops: CDR1 SNHLY, CDR2 FYNNEI. The CDR3 length is 13 residues. CDR3 protein: CASIIQVGTEAFF. The CDR3 DNA reads TGTGCCAGCATTATCCAGGTCGGCACTGAAGCTTTCTTT. Full variable domain (outside the CDR3, taken from reference TRBV2 and TRBJ1-1): EPEVTQTPSHQVTQMGQEVILRCVPISNHLYFYWYRQILGQKVEFLVSFYNNEISEKSEIFDDQFSVERPDGSNFTLKIRSTKLEDSAMYFCASIIQVGTEAFFGQGTRLTVV.

This chain links TRBV27 with TRBJ2-7; 10 bases agree with TRBD1. The CDR3 extends over 14 amino acids. Germline V gene lookup returns CDR1 MNHEY and CDR2 SMNVEV (reference sequence). V gave up 5 bases and J gave up 4 bases; unmatched junction bases: 5. CDR3 region: CASSPTGGGYEQYF. In DNA, the CDR3 is TGTGCCAGCAGTCCGACAGGGGGCGGTTACGAGCAGTACTTC.

The V gene is TRBV12-2, the J gene TRBJ2-5; no DNA check was done on the table's D call, TRBD1. TRBV12-2 is an annotated pseudogene. This CDR3 comprises 15 residues. The CDR3 is CASRLVDRGQETQYF. As DNA, the CDR3 is TGTGCAAGTCGCTTAGTGGACAGGGGGCAAGAGACCCAGTACTTC.

This chain links TRBV19 with TRBJ1-1; D possibly corresponds to TRBD1 (5 bases). Germline CDR1 reads LNHDA; CDR2 reads SQIVND (reference sequence). The CDR3 consists of 16 residues. Trimming cost V 5 bases and J 1 base, with 17 bases left between them. In DNA, the CDR3 is TGTGCCAGTAGTCTTCCAATGACGGGGGGGAACACTGAAGCTTTCTTT. Its translation is CASSLPMTGGNTEAFF.

In this sample, this clone turned up a few times. V usage is TRBV4-2 and J usage is TRBJ2-1; 7 positions match TRBD2. Germline CDR1 and CDR2: LGHNA and YNFKEQ. Trimming took 4 bases from V and 8 from J; bases not matched to a gene: 14. CDR3 size: 16 residues. The CDR3 here is CASSRALAGEGDEQFF. Written as DNA, the CDR3 is TGTGCCAGCAGCCGGGCGCTGGCGGGAGAAGGCGATGAGCAGTTCTTC.

The V gene is TRBV5-1, the J gene TRBJ1-4; 11 bases fit TRBD1. Germline CDR1 is SGHRS and CDR2 is YFSETQ. This CDR3 is 20 amino acids long. The ends lost 4 bases at V and 0 bases at J; junction bases unmatched: 14. CDR3 nucleotides: TGCGCCAGCAGCACAAGACCCTCGGGACAGGGGGTGTCAACTAATGAAAAACTGTTTTTT. This gives the protein CASSTRPSGQGVSTNEKLFF.

V is TRBV4-1 and J is TRBJ2-1, with 11 bases identical to TRBD2. Trimming took 0 bases from V and 6 from J; bases not matched to a gene: 4. This CDR3 has 16 residues. Germline V lookup: CDR1 MGHRA, CDR2 YSYEKL. Here the CDR3 DNA reads TGCGCCAGCAGCCAAGATCTAGCGGGAGGATCCAATGAGCAGTTCTTC. Protein product: CASSQDLAGGSNEQFF.

This clone was counted a single time. The chain has TRBV10-3 and TRBJ2-3; D perhaps matches TRBD1 (6 bases). V lost 6 bases, J lost 0 bases, and 10 bases lay in between. This CDR3 spans 14 amino acids. CDR1 and CDR2 from the germline V gene are ENHRY and SYGVKD. The CDR3 region is CAISRTASTDTQYF. The CDR3 DNA sequence: TGTGCCATCAGCCGGACAGCTAGCACAGATACGCAGTATTTT.

The chain is built from TRBV27 and TRBJ1-4; D is unresolved. Deletions cut 5 bases from V and 7 bases from J, with 11 bases between. CDR3 size: 13 residues. The germline V gene has CDR1 MNHEY and CDR2 SMNVEV (reference sequence). CDR3 sequence (DNA): TGTGCCAGCAGTCCGGGTCTTCGTGAAAAACTGTTTTTT. Its translation is CASSPGLREKLFF.

This sequence joins TRBV6-6 and TRBJ1-5; tentatively, D is TRBD1 (5 bases). The CDR3 runs to 13 residues. The germline CDR1 and CDR2 sequences are MNHNY and SVGAGI (reference sequence). Trimming left V 2 bases short and J 4 bases short, with 6 bases between. The CDR3 DNA reads TGTGCCAGCAGTTACGCAGGGAATCAGCCCCAGCATTTT. It translates to CASSYAGNQPQHF.

The chain employs TRBV27 and TRBJ2-7; possibly TRBD1 for D (6 bases). The CDR3 has 14 amino acids. The germline V and J ends were trimmed by 2 bases and 6 bases, with 14 bases remaining between them. The germline V gene encodes CDR1 MNHEY and CDR2 SMNVEV (reference sequence). CDR3 amino acids: CASSLAGTRGEQYF. The DNA of the CDR3 is TGTGCCAGCAGTTTAGCCGGGACAAGGGGCGAGCAGTACTTC.

Here the CDR3 reads CASSEYISSTDTQYF. For the CDR3, the DNA is TGTGCCAGCAGTGAGTACATATCTAGCACAGATACGCAGTATTTT. The chain recombines TRBV2 with TRBJ2-3; D not resolved. There are 15 residues in the CDR3. V lost 3 bases, J lost 0 bases, and 10 bases lay in between. Per the germline V gene, CDR1 is SNHLY and CDR2 is FYNNEI.